This TCR beta chain is from a study of blood T cell repertoires in COVID-19. Study-wide context: The United States, Italy and Spain supplied acute and convalescent COVID-19 samples.

This CDR3 has 14 residues. Germline V lookup: CDR1 SGHRS, CDR2 YFSETQ. V gave up 4 bases and J gave up 5 bases, with 15 bases separating them. The repertoire was sequenced with immunoSEQ multiplex PCR; TCRdb's copy has only in-frame clones and lacks some. The sample lists about 260,000 clones, approximately 92% seen once, with 2% to 3% in the top ten. Clinical histories supplied by participants themselves formed the basis of cohort assignment. This sequence originates from a woman aged 18 to 35 who had recovered from COVID-19. The chain employs TRBV5-1 and TRBJ1-2; a weak D match, TRBD1 (6 bases). Material: PBMCs or T cells enriched from blood (not recorded which). The CDR3 DNA sequence: TGCGCCAGCAGCCGAACAGAAACAGGGTATGGCTACACCTTC. Translated, it gives CASSRTETGYGYTF.